This T cell receptor (beta chain) appears in the sequencing data of a study of T cell changes during pregnancy in multiple sclerosis (dated by TCRdb to 2018 to 2020). About the investigation overall: The study looked at changes in the T cell repertoire across pregnancy in women with multiple sclerosis.

Receptor libraries were prepared by the immunoSEQ multiplex PCR assay. What TCRdb holds here is the immuneACCESS table cut down to in-frame rearrangements. Part of the clones is not present; checked against another copy, under half of the missing clones reflect an unresolved V gene, and the others are unexplained. In this sample the table shows about 56,000 clones, 75% to 90% of which occur a single time. Of the sample, approximately 1.7% falls within the top ten clones. For this clone: The antigen this receptor binds is unknown. Base qualities are missing; no much larger clone stands one base away.

The CDR3 spans 14 residues, from the cysteine through the phenylalanine. Only the CDR3 DNA stays, 42 bases, in frame from base 1. The junction carries 8 bases between V and J, which are trimmed by 1 base and 3 bases respectively. As encoded in the germline V gene, CDR1 is SGHRS while CDR2 is YFSETQ. The chain joins TRBV5-1 to TRBJ1-5; possibly the D gene is TRBD1, per 6 matching bases. The clonotype was recovered from a female donor with multiple sclerosis, enrolled in a pregnancy study. The sequenced sample was peripheral blood, obtained after pregnancy. The DNA sequence is as follows: TGCGCCAGCAGCTTGTCAGGGGACAATCAGCCCCAGCATTTT. This yields the protein CASSLSGDNQPQHF.